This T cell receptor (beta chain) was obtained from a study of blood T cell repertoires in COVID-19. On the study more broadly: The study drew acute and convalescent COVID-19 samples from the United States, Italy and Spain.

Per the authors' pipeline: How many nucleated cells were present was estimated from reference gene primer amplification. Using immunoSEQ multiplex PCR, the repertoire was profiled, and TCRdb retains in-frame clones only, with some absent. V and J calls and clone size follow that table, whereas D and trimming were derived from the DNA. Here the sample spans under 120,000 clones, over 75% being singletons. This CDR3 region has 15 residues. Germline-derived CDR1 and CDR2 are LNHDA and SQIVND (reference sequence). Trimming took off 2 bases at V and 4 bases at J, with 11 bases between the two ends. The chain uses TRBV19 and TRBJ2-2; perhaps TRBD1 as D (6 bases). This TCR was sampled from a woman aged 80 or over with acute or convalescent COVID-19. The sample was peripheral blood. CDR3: CASSIMGAVTGELFF. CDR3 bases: TGTGCCAGTAGTATAATGGGGGCGGTCACCGGGGAGCTGTTTTTT.